One T cell receptor beta chain is described in this entry. The antigen remains undetermined. A mixed TRB-A/B primer pool amplified rearranged TRB by multiplex touch-down PCR. TCRdb itself ran the multiplex PCR reads through MiXCR, one entry per CDR3 protein. The table lists about 1,500 distinct CDR3 sequences, 28% of them singletons. The data originate from a study of T cell repertoires in aging, cancer and after chemotherapy. Study-level results: Across the chemotherapy interval, each cancer cohort showed higher median generation probability, suggesting thymic rebound.

The V gene lost 0 bases and the J gene lost 0 bases, with 3 bases spanning the gap. CDR1 and CDR2 from the germline V gene are WSHSY and SAAADI. The CDR3 loop spans 15 amino acids. Peripheral blood genomic DNA, not sorted cells or RNA, was the template. The specimen sequenced was blood. This sequence originates from a human donor with a solid tumor. This chain joins TRBV10-2 and TRBJ2-6; D call uncertain. In DNA form, the CDR3 reads TGCGCCAGCAGTGAGTCGGACTCTGGGGCCAACGTCCTGACTTTC. It translates to CASSESDSGANVLTF.